This T cell receptor beta chain was identified during a study of CD8 T cells in Susac syndrome. The study used healthy donors as controls matched for age and sex. Bulk CD8+ and CD4+ cells came from magnetic negative isolation; CD8+ TEMRA by FACS. RNA amounts of about 0.45 to 1 ug underwent reverse transcription with random hexamers. A multiplex approach, immunoSEQ multiplex PCR, amplified TCR beta CDR3 across 54 Vbeta and 13 Jbeta. Via MiXCR, TCRdb re-called the immunoSEQ multiplex PCR reads, giving one row per CDR3 protein. The data show about 120,000 distinct CDR3 sequences, around 93% seen once. CDR3 size: 13 residues. V gave up 1 base and J gave up 1 base, with 4 bases separating them. CDR1 is SGHAT and CDR2 is FQNNGV in the germline V gene.

The rearrangement links TRBV11-2 to TRBJ2-5; unclear D gene. The receptor was derived from a human donor in good health. The sample consisted of CD8+ T cells from PBMCs. This chain's CDR3 is CASSLVGQETQYF. CDR3 nucleotide sequence: TGTGCCAGCAGCTTAGTCGGCCAAGAGACCCAGTACTTC.